This is a list of T cell receptor beta chains from one sample in a study of CD8+ T cells in alopecia areata. The data were produced by immunoSEQ multiplex PCR, yet TCRdb's version contains in-frame clones alone and is incomplete. The repertoire has about 200,000 clones, more than 45% of them found once; the top ten carry roughly 5%. This material consisted of CD4+ T cells sorted from blood, taken at week 24, from a patient treated with tofacitinib. These receptors were collected from a human donor with alopecia areata. The CDR3 runs from the conserved cysteine through the conserved F or W. A D gene is named only where the DNA matches it firmly. Only some rows state a clone size, as once, few, many or a class for expanded clones.

j_call clone_size v_call d_call cdr3_nt cdr3_aa
TRBJ2-7 NA TRBV30 NA TGTGCCTGGAGTGTAAGAGTAGCGGTTAGCTCCTACGAGCAGTACTTC CAWSVRVAVSSYEQYF
TRBJ2-3 NA TRBV2 NA TGTGCCAGCAGTTCCGTAGATACGCAGTATTTT CASSSVDTQYF
TRBJ2-2 few TRBV4-3 NA TGCGCCAGTGCGGGGGCGGGGTCCGGGGAGCTGTTTTTT CASAGAGSGELFF
TRBJ2-7 NA TRBV7-9 NA TGTGCCAGCAGCTTGACTATCCCTGACGAGCAGTACTTC CASSLTIPDEQYF
TRBJ1-5 NA TRBV7-8 NA TGTGCCAGCAGCCAGACCAGGCTGGGTAGCAATCAGCCCCAGCATTTT CASSQTRLGSNQPQHF
TRBJ1-1 NA TRBV4-1 NA TGCGCCAGCAGCCCCGCCCCCCAGCACATGAACACTGAAGCTTTCTTT CASSPAPQHMNTEAFF
TRBJ1-6 few TRBV9 NA TGTGCCAGCAGCGCCTACACCGGGACCTCATCACCCCTCCACTTT CASSAYTGTSSPLHF
TRBJ2-7 NA TRBV28 TRBD2 TGTGCCAGCACTGGGGGGACTAGAGGCTACGAGCAGTACTTC CASTGGTRGYEQYF
TRBJ1-1 NA TRBV19 NA TGTGCCAGCGCCGGGAGGAACACTGAAGCTTTCTTT CASAGRNTEAFF
TRBJ1-1 NA TRBV6-5 NA TGTGCCAGCAGTTACTCGGCAGGGTTTTACGCTTTCTTT CASSYSAGFYAFF
TRBJ2-3 NA TRBV9 TRBD2 TGTGCCAGCAGCTTAGCGGGGGTGGGAGATACGCAGTATTTT CASSLAGVGDTQYF
TRBJ2-2 NA TRBV27 NA TGTGCCAGCAGTCGGTCGAACACCGGGGAGCTGTTTTTT CASSRSNTGELFF
TRBJ2-7 NA TRBV7-9 TRBD1 TGTGCCAGCAGCTTAGGGTACAGGGGAAGCGCCTACGAGCAGTACTTC CASSLGYRGSAYEQYF
TRBJ2-1 NA TRBV9 NA TGTGCCAGCAGCGTTGAGAATGAGCAGTTCTTC CASSVENEQFF
TRBJ2-2 few TRBV19 NA TGTGCCAGTAGTACCAACCGGGAGAACACCGGGGAGCTGTTTTTT CASSTNRENTGELFF
TRBJ2-1 NA TRBV29-1 TRBD1 TGCAGCGTTAGCCTCAGGGACAGGGGGAGGAGGACGTACAATGAGCAGTTCTTC CSVSLRDRGRRTYNEQFF
TRBJ2-7 few TRBV6-1 NA TGTGCCAGCAGTGAAACCCACAGTTACGAGCAGTACTTC CASSETHSYEQYF
TRBJ2-2 NA TRBV7-9 TRBD1 TGTGCCAGCACCCCTCCCGGGACAGGCGTCTTGGACGGGGAGCTGTTTTTT CASTPPGTGVLDGELFF
TRBJ2-7 few TRBV10-2 TRBD1 TGCGCCAGCAAGGGGACAGAGACCTACGAGCAGTACTTC CASKGTETYEQYF
TRBJ1-1 once TRBV25-1 NA TGTGCCAGCAGTGAATTCGGTTACACTGAAGCTTTCTTT CASSEFGYTEAFF
TRBJ2-5 NA TRBV2 NA TGTGCCAGCAGTACTTCAGGGACCCAGTACTTC CASSTSGTQYF
TRBJ2-1 NA TRBV4-3 NA TGCGCCAGCAGCCAAGATGTCGGGCTAGCGAGGAAGCAGTTCTTC CASSQDVGLARKQFF
TRBJ2-5 NA TRBV5-5 NA TGTGCCAGCAGCAGGCCCGCCGATTCCCAGTACTTC CASSRPADSQYF
TRBJ2-7 NA TRBV30 NA TGTGCCTGGAGCATTACCTTACAGGGCTACGAGCAGTACTTC CAWSITLQGYEQYF
TRBJ1-5 few TRBV19 NA TGTGCCAGTAGTGGCGGTAGCAATCAGCCCCAGCATTTT CASSGGSNQPQHF
TRBJ2-3 many TRBV29-1 NA TGCAGCGTTTCGAGACAGGGAAGTGGAGGGGGTTTCTGGACAGATACGCAGTATTTT CSVSRQGSGGGFWTDTQYF
TRBJ2-7 NA TRBV2 TRBD1 TGTGCCAGCAGTGAAAACAGGGGGAAAGAGCAGTACTTC CASSENRGKEQYF
TRBJ1-1 NA TRBV7-9 NA TGTGCCAGCAGCTTAGGGAGGTGGACTGAAGCTTTCTTT CASSLGRWTEAFF
TRBJ2-7 NA TRBV6-5 TRBD2 TGTGCCAGCAGTTACTCGGGGGGGACCGTATCCTACGAGCAGTACTTC CASSYSGGTVSYEQYF
TRBJ1-3 NA TRBV27 TRBD1 TGTGCCAGCAGTTTAGAACAGGGGAACACCATATATTTT CASSLEQGNTIYF
TRBJ2-3 NA TRBV5-6 TRBD2 TGTGCCAGCAGCTCACTAGCGGGGTCCAGCACAGATACGCAGTATTTT CASSSLAGSSTDTQYF
TRBJ2-1 NA TRBV14 NA TGTGCCAGCAGCCAAGAGTCTGAGCAGTTCTTC CASSQESEQFF
TRBJ1-6 few TRBV6-1 NA TGTGCCAGCAGTCCCGTATTCTCAGGGGATTCACCCCTCCACTTT CASSPVFSGDSPLHF
TRBJ2-3 NA TRBV4-3 TRBD2 TGCGCCAGCAGCTCCCAGACTAGCGGCACAGATACGCAGTATTTT CASSSQTSGTDTQYF
TRBJ2-1 NA TRBV5-1 NA TGCGCCAGCAGCTTCTCGGCGGGACGAAATGAGCAGTTCTTC CASSFSAGRNEQFF
TRBJ2-7 NA TRBV27 NA TGTGCCAGCAGCCCCGACCAGGGTCCCTACGAGCAGTACTTC CASSPDQGPYEQYF
TRBJ2-5 few TRBV29-1 TRBD2 TGCAGCGTGGAGGGTAGCGGGGGCCAAGAGACCCAGTACTTC CSVEGSGGQETQYF
TRBJ2-7 NA TRBV28 NA TGTGCCAGCAGCCCCGGCTATGCCGAGCAGTACTTC CASSPGYAEQYF
TRBJ2-3 NA TRBV4-2 NA TGTGCCAGCAGCCGCGAGCGCACAGATACGCAGTATTTT CASSRERTDTQYF
TRBJ1-4 NA TRBV6-5 NA TGTGCCAGCAGTTACGTCCCAGCTGAAAAACTGTTTTTT CASSYVPAEKLFF
TRBJ2-1 NA TRBV7-3 NA TGTGCCAGCAGCTTAACACCATCCAATGAGCAGTTCTTC CASSLTPSNEQFF
TRBJ2-1 NA TRBV7-3 TRBD2 TGTGCCAGCAGCACCAACGGACTAGACAGCAATGAGCAGTTCTTC CASSTNGLDSNEQFF
TRBJ2-7 NA TRBV30 TRBD2 TGTGCCTGGAGCCCTAGCGGGAGGGCTCTCAGCTCCTACGAGCAGTACTTC CAWSPSGRALSSYEQYF
TRBJ1-5 NA TRBV6-5 TRBD1 TGTGCCAGCAGAAACAGGGGTAGCAATCAGCCCCAGCATTTT CASRNRGSNQPQHF
TRBJ1-2 once TRBV4-2 NA TGTGCCAGCAGCCAAGATTGGGAGAGCGGTGGCTACACCTTC CASSQDWESGGYTF
TRBJ2-1 NA TRBV30 TRBD2 TGTGCCTGGAGTGGAGCGGGAGGGCCAGCCAATGAGCAGTTCTTC CAWSGAGGPANEQFF
TRBJ2-7 NA TRBV7-2 TRBD2 TGTGCCAGCAGCTTCGAGGTGATAGCGGGGGGACCCTACGAGCAGTACTTC CASSFEVIAGGPYEQYF
TRBJ1-3 few TRBV19 NA TGTGCCAGTAGTAAGGATGGAAACACCATATATTTT CASSKDGNTIYF
TRBJ1-1 NA TRBV30 TRBD1 TGTGCCCGACAGGGGGCCGGGAACACTGAAGCTTTCTTT CARQGAGNTEAFF
TRBJ2-1 NA TRBV29-1 NA TGCAGCGTTGGGGTCCTAGGGAATGAGCAGTTCTTC CSVGVLGNEQFF
TRBJ1-1 few TRBV6-1 NA TGTGCCAGCACCCCCTTTCGGAACACTGAAGCTTTCTTT CASTPFRNTEAFF
TRBJ1-5 NA TRBV6-5 NA TGTGCCAGCAGTTACTCGTTTGGTGATCAGCCCCAGCATTTT CASSYSFGDQPQHF
TRBJ2-5 few TRBV4-3 TRBD1 TGCGCCAGCAGCCAAGGACAGGGGGGCGACCAAGAGACCCAGTACTTC CASSQGQGGDQETQYF
TRBJ1-2 NA TRBV29-1 TRBD1 TGCAGCGCCCCAGACAGGGGGGTCTATGGCTACACCTTC CSAPDRGVYGYTF
TRBJ2-1 NA TRBV2 TRBD2 TGTGCCAGCAGTGAATTTTTCGGGGGGAGCTCCTACAATGAGCAGTTCTTC CASSEFFGGSSYNEQFF
TRBJ1-6 NA TRBV9 TRBD1 TGTGCCAGCAGCCCGGGGACAGGGAGTTCACCCCTCCACTTT CASSPGTGSSPLHF
TRBJ2-7 few TRBV15 NA TGTGCCACCAGCAGAGATAGGAGCTCCTACGAGCAGTACTTC CATSRDRSSYEQYF